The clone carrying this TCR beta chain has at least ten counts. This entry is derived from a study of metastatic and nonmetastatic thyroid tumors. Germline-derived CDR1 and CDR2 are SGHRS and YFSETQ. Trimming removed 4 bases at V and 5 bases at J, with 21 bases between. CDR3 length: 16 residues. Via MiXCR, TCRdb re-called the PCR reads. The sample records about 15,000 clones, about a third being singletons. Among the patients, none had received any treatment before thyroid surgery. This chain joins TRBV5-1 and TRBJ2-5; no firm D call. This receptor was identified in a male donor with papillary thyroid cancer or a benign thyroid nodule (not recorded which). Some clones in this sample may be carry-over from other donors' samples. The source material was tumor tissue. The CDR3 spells CASSRNYQYQVETQYF. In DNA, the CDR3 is TGCGCCAGCAGCCGGAACTACCAATATCAAGTGGAGACCCAGTACTTC.